This T cell receptor beta chain was sequenced during a study of blood T cell repertoires in COVID-19. About the research overall: The origin of the acute and convalescent COVID-19 samples was the United States, Italy and Spain.

Patients in Seattle were enrolled during active infection, then followed longitudinally. Original processing notes: From reference gene primer amplification, estimates of nucleated cell counts were derived. Sequencing used immunoSEQ multiplex PCR; TCRdb keeps in-frame clones, though not all of them. From that table come the V and J calls and clone size; the DNA was used to work out D and trimming. The sample contains about 160,000 clones, around 82% of which appear only once. This receptor was identified in a woman between 40 and 50 years old with COVID-19, enrolled during active disease. The material sequenced was peripheral blood.

CDR3 residues: CASSFRQVPSGAGKTQYF. DNA for the CDR3: TGTGCCAGCAGCTTCCGACAGGTTCCTAGCGGCGCCGGGAAGACCCAGTACTTC. This chain uses TRBV5-6 with TRBJ2-5; a possible D gene is TRBD2 (7 bases). Germline V CDR1 and CDR2: SGHDT, YYEEEE. The CDR3 loop spans 18 amino acids. Between the trimmed V and J ends, which lost 2 bases and 6 bases, there was a span of 26 bases.